This T cell receptor (beta chain) was identified in a study of cytomegalovirus exposure and HLA in healthy donors. General study results and limits: TCR beta sequences numbering over 15,000 were associated with HLA alleles at 0.05 false discovery rate in a later analysis.

The CDR3 is made up of 17 amino acids. V lost 5 bases, J lost 0 bases, and 6 bases stayed unmatched. CDR1 and CDR2 (germline): MNHEY, SMNVEV (reference sequence). With 60 Vbeta and 13 Jbeta primers, the PCR was carried out. Sequencing used immunoSEQ multiplex PCR; TCRdb keeps in-frame clones, though not all of them. The sample consists of 63,000 or so clones, roughly 80% of them appearing once. With regard to this clone: Its antigen is not identified.

This TCR derives from a woman between 25 and 40 years old in good health and CMV-seronegative. Input material: PBMCs. This sequence joins TRBV27 and TRBJ1-5, with TRBD1 identical over 11 bases. CDR3 sequence (DNA): TGTGCCAGCAGTCCGATCGGACAGGGGGCTAGCAATCAGCCCCAGCATTTT. It yields the protein CASSPIGQGASNQPQHF.